This T cell receptor (beta chain) appears in the sequencing data of a study of early T cells in non-severe SARS-CoV-2 infection. Study at large: RNA in bulk from unsorted whole blood was sequenced, and chains were unpaired.

This clonotype was detected many times. Its antigen is undetermined. There are 14 residues in the CDR3. The germline V gene encodes CDR1 SGHAT and CDR2 FQNNGV. Trimming pared 7 bases from V and 1 base from J, leaving 10 bases between. cDNA molecules, individually, were tagged with unique molecular identifiers. TCRdb re-called the 5' RACE reads with MiXCR, one entry per CDR3 protein. The table includes around 52,000 distinct CDR3 sequences, over 9.5% detected once. Study-wide points: VDJdb-based matching was biased toward anti-spike CD8 responses and missed private and CD4 specificities.

The sequence was obtained from an adult who was a healthcare worker with PCR-confirmed SARS-CoV-2 infection or an uninfected control (not recorded which). The sample taken for sequencing was whole blood. V is TRBV11-2 and J is TRBJ2-2; unclear D gene. CDR3 nucleotides: TGTGCCAGCAAAATCTTGGGGAACACCGGGGAGCTGTTTTTT. This translates into CASKILGNTGELFF.